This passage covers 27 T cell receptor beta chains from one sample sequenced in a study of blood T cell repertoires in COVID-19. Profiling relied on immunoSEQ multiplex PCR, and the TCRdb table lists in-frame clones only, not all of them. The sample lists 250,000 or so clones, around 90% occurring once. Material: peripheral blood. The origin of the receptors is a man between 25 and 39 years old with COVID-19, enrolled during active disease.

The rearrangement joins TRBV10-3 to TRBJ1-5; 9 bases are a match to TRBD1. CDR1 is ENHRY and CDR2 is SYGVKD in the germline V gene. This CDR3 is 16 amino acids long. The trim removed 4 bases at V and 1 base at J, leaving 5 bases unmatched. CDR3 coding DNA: TGTGCCATCAGTGTCACAGGGGGCATAAGCAATCAGCCCCAGCATTTT. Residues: CAISVTGGISNQPQHF.

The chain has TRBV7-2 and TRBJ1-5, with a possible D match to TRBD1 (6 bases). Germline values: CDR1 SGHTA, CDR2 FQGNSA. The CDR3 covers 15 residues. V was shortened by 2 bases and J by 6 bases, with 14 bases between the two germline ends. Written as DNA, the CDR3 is TGTGCCAGCAGCTTATCCGTGACAGGCCCTCAGCCCCAGCATTTT. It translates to CASSLSVTGPQPQHF. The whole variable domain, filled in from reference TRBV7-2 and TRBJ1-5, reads GAGVSQSPSNKVTEKGKDVELRCDPISGHTALYWYRQSLGQGLEFLIYFQGNSAPDKSGLPSDRFSAERTGGSVSTLTIQRTQQEDSAVYLCASSLSVTGPQPQHFGDGTRLSIL.

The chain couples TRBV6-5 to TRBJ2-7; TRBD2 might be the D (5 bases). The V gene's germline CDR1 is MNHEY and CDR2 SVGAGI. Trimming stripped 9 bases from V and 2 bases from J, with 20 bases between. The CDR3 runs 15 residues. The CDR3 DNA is TGTGCCAGTCGTCGCGGGCCAGGAGACGCCTACGAGCAGTACTTC. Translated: CASRRGPGDAYEQYF.

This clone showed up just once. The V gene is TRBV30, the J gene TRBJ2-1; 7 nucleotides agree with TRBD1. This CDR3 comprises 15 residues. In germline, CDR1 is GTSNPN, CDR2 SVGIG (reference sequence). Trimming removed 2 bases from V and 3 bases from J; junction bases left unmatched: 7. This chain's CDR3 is CAWSKGAGDYNEQFF. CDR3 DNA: TGTGCCTGGAGTAAGGGGGCAGGAGACTACAATGAGCAGTTCTTC.

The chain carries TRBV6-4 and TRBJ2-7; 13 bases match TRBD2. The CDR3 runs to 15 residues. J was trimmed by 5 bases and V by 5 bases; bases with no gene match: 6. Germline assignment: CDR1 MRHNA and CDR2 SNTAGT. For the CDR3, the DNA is TGTGCCAGCAGTTGGACTAGCGGGAGTCCTAACGAGCAGTACTTC. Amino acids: CASSWTSGSPNEQYF.

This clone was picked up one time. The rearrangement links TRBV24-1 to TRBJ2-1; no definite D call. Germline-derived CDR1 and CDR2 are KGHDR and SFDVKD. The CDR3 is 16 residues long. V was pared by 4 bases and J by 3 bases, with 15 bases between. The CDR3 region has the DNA TGTGCCACCAGTGACTCGACTGGCGCAAGCTACAATGAGCAGTTCTTC. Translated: CATSDSTGASYNEQFF.

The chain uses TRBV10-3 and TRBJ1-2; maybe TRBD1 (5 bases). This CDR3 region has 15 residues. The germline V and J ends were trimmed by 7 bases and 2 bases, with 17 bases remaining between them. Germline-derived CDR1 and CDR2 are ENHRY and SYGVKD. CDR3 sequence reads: CAITSGTQENYGYTF. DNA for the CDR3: TGTGCCATCACCTCTGGGACTCAGGAGAACTATGGCTACACCTTC.

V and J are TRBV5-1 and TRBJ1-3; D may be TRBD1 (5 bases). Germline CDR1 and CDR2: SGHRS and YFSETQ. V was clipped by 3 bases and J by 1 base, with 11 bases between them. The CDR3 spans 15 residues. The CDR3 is CASSSGGFSGNTIYF. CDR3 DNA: TGCGCCAGCAGCTCGGGGGGTTTTTCTGGAAACACCATATATTTT.

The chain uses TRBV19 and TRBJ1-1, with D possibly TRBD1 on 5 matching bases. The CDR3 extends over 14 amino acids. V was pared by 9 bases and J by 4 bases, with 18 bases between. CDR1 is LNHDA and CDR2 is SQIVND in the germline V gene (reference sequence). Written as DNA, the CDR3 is TGTGCCAGCACAGGTTGGGGGGGAAGCACTGAAGCTTTCTTT. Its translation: CASTGWGGSTEAFF. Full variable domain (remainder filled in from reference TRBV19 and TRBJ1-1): DGGITQSPKYLFRKEGQNVTLSCEQNLNHDAMYWYRQDPGQGLRLIYYSQIVNDFQKGDIAEGYSVSREKKESFPLTVTSAQKNPTAFYLCASTGWGGSTEAFFGQGTRLTVV.

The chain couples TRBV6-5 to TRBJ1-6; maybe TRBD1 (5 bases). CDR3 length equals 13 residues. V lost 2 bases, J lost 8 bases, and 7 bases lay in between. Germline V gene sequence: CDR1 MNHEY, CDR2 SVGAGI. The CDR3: CASSYRGYSPLHF. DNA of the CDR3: TGTGCCAGCAGTTACAGGGGATATTCACCCCTCCACTTT.

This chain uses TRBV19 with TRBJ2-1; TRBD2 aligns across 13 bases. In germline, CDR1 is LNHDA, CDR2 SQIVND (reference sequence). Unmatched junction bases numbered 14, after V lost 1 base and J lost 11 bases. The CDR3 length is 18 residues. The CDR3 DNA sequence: TGTGCCAGTAGTATAGTAGTCGGGACTAGCGGGATGATTTTCCAGCAGTTCTTC. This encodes CASSIVVGTSGMIFQQFF.

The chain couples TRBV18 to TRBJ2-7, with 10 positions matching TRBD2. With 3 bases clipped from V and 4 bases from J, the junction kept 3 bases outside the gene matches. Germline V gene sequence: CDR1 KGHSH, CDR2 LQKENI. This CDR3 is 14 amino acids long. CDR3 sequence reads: CASSPGLAVYEQYF. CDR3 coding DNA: TGTGCCAGCTCACCCGGACTAGCGGTGTACGAGCAGTACTTC.

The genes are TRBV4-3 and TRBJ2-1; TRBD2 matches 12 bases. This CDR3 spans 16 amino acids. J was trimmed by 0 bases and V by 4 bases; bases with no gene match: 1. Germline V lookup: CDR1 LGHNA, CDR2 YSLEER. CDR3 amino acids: CASSLGLAGSYNEQFF. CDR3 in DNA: TGCGCCAGCAGCCTGGGACTAGCGGGCTCCTACAATGAGCAGTTCTTC.

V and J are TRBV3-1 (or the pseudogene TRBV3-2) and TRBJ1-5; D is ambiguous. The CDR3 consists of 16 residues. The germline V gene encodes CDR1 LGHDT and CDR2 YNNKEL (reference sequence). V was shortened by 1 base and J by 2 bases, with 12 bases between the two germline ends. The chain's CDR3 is CASSQAILEGNQPQHF. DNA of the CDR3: TGTGCCAGCAGCCAAGCGATTTTGGAGGGCAATCAGCCCCAGCATTTT.

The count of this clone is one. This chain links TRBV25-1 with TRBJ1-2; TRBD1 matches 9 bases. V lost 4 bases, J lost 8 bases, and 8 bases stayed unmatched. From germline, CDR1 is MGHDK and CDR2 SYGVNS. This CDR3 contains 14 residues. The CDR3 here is CASSVGTGWQGYTF. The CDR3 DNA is TGTGCCAGCAGTGTGGGGACAGGGTGGCAAGGCTACACCTTC.

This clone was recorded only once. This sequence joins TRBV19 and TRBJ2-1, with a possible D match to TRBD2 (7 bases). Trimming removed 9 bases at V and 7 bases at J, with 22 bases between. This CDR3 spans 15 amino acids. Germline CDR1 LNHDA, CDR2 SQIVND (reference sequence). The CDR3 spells CASTDRGALFNEQFF. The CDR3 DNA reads TGTGCCAGCACGGACCGGGGGGCCCTTTTTAATGAGCAGTTCTTC.

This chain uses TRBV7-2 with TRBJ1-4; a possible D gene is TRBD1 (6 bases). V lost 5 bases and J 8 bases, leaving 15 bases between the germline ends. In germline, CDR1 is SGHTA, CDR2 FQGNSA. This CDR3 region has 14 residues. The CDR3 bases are TGTGCCAGCAGCCCGCAGGGGTCGGAGGAAAAACTGTTTTTT. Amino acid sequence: CASSPQGSEEKLFF.

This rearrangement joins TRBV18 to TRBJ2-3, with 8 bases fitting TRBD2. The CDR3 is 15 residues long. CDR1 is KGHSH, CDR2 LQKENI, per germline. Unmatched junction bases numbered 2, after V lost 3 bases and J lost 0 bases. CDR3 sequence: CASSPVAGSTDTQYF. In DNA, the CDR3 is TGTGCCAGCTCACCGGTAGCGGGGAGCACAGATACGCAGTATTTT.

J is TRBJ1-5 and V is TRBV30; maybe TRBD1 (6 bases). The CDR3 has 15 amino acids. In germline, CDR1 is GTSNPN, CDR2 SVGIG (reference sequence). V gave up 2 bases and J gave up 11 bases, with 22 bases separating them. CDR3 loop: CAWSRRTAPEGAQHF. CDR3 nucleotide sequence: TGTGCCTGGAGTAGGAGGACAGCTCCCGAAGGAGCCCAGCATTTT. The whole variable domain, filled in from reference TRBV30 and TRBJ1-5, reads SQTIHQWPATLVQPVGSPLSLECTVEGTSNPNLYWYRQAAGRGLQLLFYSVGIGQISSEVPQNLSASRPQDRQFILSSKKLLLSDSGFYLCAWSRRTAPEGAQHFGDGTRLSIL.

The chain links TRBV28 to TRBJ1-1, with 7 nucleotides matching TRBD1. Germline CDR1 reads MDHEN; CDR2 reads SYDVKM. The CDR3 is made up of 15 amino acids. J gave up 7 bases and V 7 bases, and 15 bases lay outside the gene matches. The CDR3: CASKPRGRGYDEAFF. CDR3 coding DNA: TGTGCCAGCAAGCCGCGGGGCAGGGGGTATGATGAAGCTTTCTTT.

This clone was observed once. Here the CDR3 DNA reads TGTGCCAGTAGTATTACGGGACTAGCGGTACAAGAGACCCAGTACTTC. Its protein product is CASSITGLAVQETQYF. The V and J genes are TRBV19 and TRBJ2-5, with 11 nucleotides matching TRBD2. With 3 bases clipped from V and 2 bases from J, the junction kept 5 bases outside the gene matches. This CDR3 has 16 residues. Germline V gene data show CDR1 as LNHDA and CDR2 as SQIVND (reference sequence).

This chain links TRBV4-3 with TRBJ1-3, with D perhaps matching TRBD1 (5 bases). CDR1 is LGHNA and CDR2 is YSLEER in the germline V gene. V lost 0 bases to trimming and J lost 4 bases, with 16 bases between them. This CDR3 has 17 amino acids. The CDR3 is CASSQEFAQGGGNTIYF. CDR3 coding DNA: TGCGCCAGCAGCCAAGAATTCGCCCAGGGAGGCGGAAACACCATATATTTT.

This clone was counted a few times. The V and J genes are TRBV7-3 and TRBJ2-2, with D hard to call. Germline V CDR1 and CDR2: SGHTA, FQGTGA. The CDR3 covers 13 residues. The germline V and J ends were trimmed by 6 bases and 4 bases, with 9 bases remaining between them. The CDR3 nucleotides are TGTGCCAGCAGGATAGACTTCACCGGGGAGCTGTTTTTT. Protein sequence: CASRIDFTGELFF.

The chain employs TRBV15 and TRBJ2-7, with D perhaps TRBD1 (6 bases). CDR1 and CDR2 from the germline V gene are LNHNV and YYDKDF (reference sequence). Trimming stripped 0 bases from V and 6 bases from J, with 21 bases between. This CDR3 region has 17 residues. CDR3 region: CATSRDPGGRPPVEQYF. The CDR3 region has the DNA TGTGCCACCAGCAGAGATCCTGGGGGCAGACCCCCGGTCGAGCAGTACTTC.

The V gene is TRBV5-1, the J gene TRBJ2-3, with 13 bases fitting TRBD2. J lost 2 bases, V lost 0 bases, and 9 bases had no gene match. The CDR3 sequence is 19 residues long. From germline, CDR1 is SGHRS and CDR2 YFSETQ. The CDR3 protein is CASSLGTSGRPSPTDTQYF. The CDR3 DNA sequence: TGCGCCAGCAGCTTGGGGACTAGCGGGAGACCCTCACCCACAGATACGCAGTATTTT.

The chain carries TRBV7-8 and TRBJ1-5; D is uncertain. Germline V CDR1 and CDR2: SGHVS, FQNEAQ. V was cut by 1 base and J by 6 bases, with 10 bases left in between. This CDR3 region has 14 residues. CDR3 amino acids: CASSLERTPQPQHF. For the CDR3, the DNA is TGTGCCAGCAGCTTAGAGCGAACTCCTCAGCCCCAGCATTTT.

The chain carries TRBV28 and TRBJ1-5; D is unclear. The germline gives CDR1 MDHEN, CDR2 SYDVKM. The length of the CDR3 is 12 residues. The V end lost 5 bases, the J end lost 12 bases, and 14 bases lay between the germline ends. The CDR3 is CASSADKGNQHF. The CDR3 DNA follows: TGTGCCAGCAGTGCCGACAAAGGTAACCAGCATTTT.